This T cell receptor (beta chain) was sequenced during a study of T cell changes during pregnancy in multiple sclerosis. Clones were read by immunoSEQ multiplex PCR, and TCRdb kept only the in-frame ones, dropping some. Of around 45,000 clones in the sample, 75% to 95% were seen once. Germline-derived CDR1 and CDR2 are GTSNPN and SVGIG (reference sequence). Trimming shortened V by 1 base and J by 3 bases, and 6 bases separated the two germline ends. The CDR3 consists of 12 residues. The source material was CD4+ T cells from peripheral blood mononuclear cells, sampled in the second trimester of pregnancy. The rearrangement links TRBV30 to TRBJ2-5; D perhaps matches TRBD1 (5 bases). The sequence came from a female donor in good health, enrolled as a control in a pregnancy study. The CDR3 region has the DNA TGTGCCTGGAGTGAACAGGAAGAGACCCAGTACTTC. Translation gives CAWSEQEETQYF.